This TCR beta chain was observed in a study of cytomegalovirus exposure and HLA in healthy donors (dated by TCRdb to 2016 to 2017). For the study in its entirety: An earlier analysis of 587 of the donors reported approximately 280 Gb of sequence data and 117 million unique TCR beta sequences obtained from about 179 million T cells. Roughly 300 gigabases of sequencing data and around 88 million unique TCR sequences made up an early release that covered approximately 620 HLA-typed donors. Of the roughly 410 genotyped donors, 65% to 90% were placed in the genetic ancestry cluster associated with self-reported Caucasian donors. The study aimed to test whether signatures of past pathogen exposure could be identified by cataloging public T cell receptors. Using immunosequencing, the study profiled T cell repertoires from 500 to 800 subjects and related those repertoires to cytomegalovirus serostatus. Along with the approximately 620-subject first cohort, a separate validation cohort of over a hundred different subjects was used. To predict cytomegalovirus infection status, the study brought together high-throughput TCR immunosequencing, statistical association of individual TCRs with disease status, and machine learning. To study patterns of TCR occurrence, a later analysis re-analyzed previously published TCR beta repertoires from 600 to 750 donors and added high-resolution HLA genotyping. In the later analysis, no new phenotypic data were used to find candidate immune exposures; instead, reliance was placed on TCR beta sequences and their occurrence across donors. An earlier analysis of several hundred of the donors applied high-throughput TCR beta sequencing to assess whether each TCR beta V gene segment acted as functional or pseudogenic. Donor age, sex, ethnicity and CMV serostatus were compiled together with the repertoire data. In a later genetic analysis, genome-wide SNP genotypes for about three fifths of the 666 donors were used, and that subset was treated as a discovery cohort. All discovery cohort repertoires had been generated on a single sequencing platform. Class I and class II HLA loci were covered by the typing at four-digit resolution. The number of donors typed differed by locus, with 629-630 for A, B, C, DRB1 and DQB1, around 500 for DQA1, 606 for DPA1, and some 450 for DPB1. Four to six DR-DQ haplotypes were handled as single units for association and clustering because linkage in the cohort was strong. Across 398 genotyped donors of the cohort, an average of approximately 240,000 unique TCR beta nucleotide sequences per donor were sequenced, and roughly a sixth of those sequences were non-productive.

Study-wide findings and limitations: V-gene and J-gene trimming of TCR beta chains was associated with a missense DCLRE1C variant in a later genetic analysis, and the association was replicated in an independent cohort. Assigning TCR associations to individual alleles was difficult when HLA alleles, especially DR and DQ, strongly co-occurred. Roughly uniform sequencing depth across donors was assumed in presence/absence analyses, although this assumption may not hold. In a later analysis, TCR association rates were found to vary across HLA loci, with the most associated TCRs seen for DRB1 alleles and the fewest for HLA-C alleles. Because counts were too low, approximately 15 rarely observed V segments, including chromosome 9 orphons, were excluded from the earlier analysis of a few hundred of the donors. A further reported finding was that TCR beta sequences accurately predicted the HLA-A and HLA-B alleles for most subjects in the first cohort. The cohort was sequenced for TCR beta chains only, and without alpha or paired-chain data the features that could be detected were limited. In the study, some 160 TCR beta chains were listed as associated with cytomegalovirus. In a later analysis, several top co-occurrence clusters were reported to appear linked to parvovirus B19, influenza, CMV and Epstein-Barr virus. The 87-base-pair reads could not distinguish some IMGT-functional V segments, including TRBV6-2 and TRBV6-3, so those segments were excluded. A cluster of highly shared sequence variants was judged likely to represent a technical artifact of the sequencing pipeline. In vitro tests confirmed that three of the cytomegalovirus-associated TCR beta chains recognize cytomegalovirus antigens. In both the original and validation cohorts, the classifier was reported to diagnose cytomegalovirus status with high specificity and sensitivity. A later analysis associated 16,951 TCR beta sequences with specific HLA alleles at a false discovery rate of 0.05. Compared with equally common non-associated chains, HLA-associated TCR beta chains in a later analysis were more clonally expanded and had lower generation probabilities. Broadly in line with IMGT annotations, most TCR beta V segments showed up in productive rearrangements about 87% or about 30% of the time in an earlier analysis of a few hundred of the donors. It was suggested by the authors that the approach could potentially be generalized to other disease states and immunological phenotypes. Across donors, most TCR sequences were observed very rarely, whereas some public TCRs were present in many individuals. In a later analysis, most CMV-associated TCR beta chains were found to appear HLA-restricted, with HLA associations seemingly driven largely by CMV exposure. Linkage disequilibrium might explain the correlated functional status among segregating V segments, but an unknown experimental factor could not be excluded. Because some donors lacked HLA typing at each locus, the association tests relied only on the typed subset. In a later genetic analysis, fewer N-insertions in productive TCRs were reported among donors in an Asian-associated ancestry cluster than the roughly 700-donor mean. Immune exposure information for the cohort was limited to CMV serostatus.

The cohort consisted of 650 to 850 healthy bone marrow donors. Cohort members were all nominally healthy when sampled, although unrecorded immune exposures were likely present. The donor was CMV seropositive and belonged to the group of 250 to 300 seropositive cohort members. Each donor provided a peripheral blood sample, and peripheral blood mononuclear cells were used for TCR beta sequencing. Genomic DNA was extracted from the blood cell samples with the Qiagen DNeasy Blood Extraction Kit. The count of this clone is one. What this receptor recognizes is not known. Nothing much larger sits one base from this clone, and base qualities are not available. The CDR3 spans 15 residues, from the cysteine through the phenylalanine. Of the read, only the CDR3 DNA is kept; its 45 bases are in frame from base 1. The germline V gene sets CDR1 to MNHNS and CDR2 to SASEGT. Trimming takes 4 bases off V and 9 bases off J; junction bases not matched to a gene: 11.

Library prep was done by the immunoSEQ multiplex PCR assay. For the multiplex PCR, a mixture combining 60 forward primers for TCR Vbeta segments and 13 reverse primers for TCR Jbeta segments was used. The CDR3 region of rearranged TCR beta genes was amplified from genomic DNA by a multiplex PCR assay. The amplified TCR beta libraries were sequenced on the Illumina HiSeq System as 87-base-pair reads. In the source study's methods: In a later analysis, tens of millions of unique TCR beta chains were counted across the approximately 640 repertoires, and roughly 11 million of these chains were shared by at least two donors. Raw reads were error-corrected and collapsed into unique sequences with a nearest-neighbor algorithm that merged closely related sequences to remove PCR and sequencing errors. Alignment of CDR3 sequences to IMGT reference sequences was used to assign V, D and J gene segments. Each retained sequence needed at least a six-nucleotide match to both a V gene segment and a J gene segment. A rearrangement was called productive if the CDR3 had no stop codons and remained in frame with V and J, and every other rearrangement was called non-productive. CDR3 was defined by IMGT convention, running from the second conserved V-encoded cysteine to the conserved J-encoded phenylalanine. The earlier analysis of about 590 of the donors excluded sequences that lacked an unambiguous match to a single V gene segment. In an earlier analysis of approximately 500 of the donors, a V segment was called functional when productive rearrangements were above 56.7%, and segregating when the standard deviation between donors exceeded 5%. A statistical classification framework was built to diagnose cytomegalovirus status from the catalog of TCR beta chain sequences. V and J gene assignment, in a later analysis, came from comparing TCR nucleotide sequences with IMGT/GENE-DB human TR gene sequences. The TCRdist pipeline was used in a later analysis to assign CDR3 sequences and most-parsimonious VDJ recombination scenarios. A later analysis defined each TCR beta chain by its CDR3 amino acid sequence plus V-gene family, and excluded reads lacking a unique V-gene family. As a way to deal with suspected cross-contamination and a sequencing artifact, a later analysis dropped approximately 590 nucleotide sequences that were highly shared and had low generation probability. For each public chain, a later analysis derived a clonal expansion index from normalized ranks of inferred template counts within each repertoire. In a later analysis, generation probabilities were computed using a VDJ recombination model fitted to out-of-frame rearrangements, and the results were checked against IGoR. In a later analysis, TCR-TCR, TCR-HLA and TCR-CMV co-occurrence was scored with hypergeometric tests, and a repertoire-size bias correction was applied to TCR pairs. In a later analysis, false discovery rates were estimated by permuting HLA or CMV assignments 20 times. A later analysis grouped co-occurring TCRs with DBSCAN, adding TCRdist sequence similarity when clustering within HLA-allele-positive subsets. Repertoires with fewer than 30,000 or more than 120,000 public chains, plus five repertoires with anomalous nucleotide sharing, were excluded from co-occurrence clustering. TCRdb took this table from immuneACCESS and kept in-frame rearrangements with V and J called. Such tables lack part of the clones; where checked against another copy, unresolved V genes explain under half of the gap, and the rest is unexplained. That table furnishes V, J and clone size, whereas the DNA furnished D and trimming. Across this sample there are some 130,000 clones, with around 80% seen only once. Of the sample, 6% to 7.5% is held by the ten largest clones.

The TCR sequence derives from a man aged 40-50 years in good health and CMV-seropositive. In this chain, TRBV6-1 is recombined with TRBJ2-5, with 10 junctional bases fitting TRBD2. Sequencing input: PBMCs. CDR3 region: CASSGLAGGPGAQYF. The DNA sequence follows: TGTGCCAGCAGTGGACTAGCGGGCGGTCCGGGGGCCCAGTACTTC.